This T cell receptor (beta chain) was documented in a study of human T cells and chemical hapten exposure (dated by TCRdb to the early 2020s). About the full investigation: For sensitization, 2% DPC in acetone was applied to a 2 cm by 2 cm area of upper inner arm skin. The mostly female patient cohort included alopecia areata with under or over 50% scalp involvement, alopecia totalis and alopecia universalis. Patients additionally received weekly therapeutic DPC doses to the scalp throughout the approximately 25-week study period. This study followed changes in the peripheral blood TCR repertoire in vivo during primary and secondary sensitization of alopecia patients to the hapten diphenylcyclopropenone (DPC). Patch testing was done on the upper back using Finn chambers containing 0.01% DPC, and results were scored after 6 days according to International Contact Dermatitis Research Group standards. About 30 alopecia patients provided blood for TCR sequencing at one to four time points (pre-sensitization, 2, 6 and 24 weeks). Patient blood was sampled pre-sensitization (week 0) and at 2, 6 and about 24 weeks after DPC sensitization. The libraries were sequenced as a pool, and the TCR yield per sample differed mostly because of small variations in library volumes within the pool.

Overall study results and their limits: Because all patients had alopecia, a presumed autoimmune disease, the immune response of the patients might differ from that of healthy individuals. After repeated subsampling, changes were observed in the strength of the expansion versus patch-test correlation and in the threshold at which the correlation became significant. A positive correlation was found between the number of PT1 expanded TCRs and patch test score, with significance reached at thresholds 8, 16 and 32 but not 4. The number of TCRs above 1 in 1000 frequency did not change with DPC sensitization; there was no evidence of global repertoire structure alterations. Significantly more large CDR3 similarity clusters were formed by expanded TCRs than by pre-sensitization or healthy control sets, consistent with antigen-driven responses.

In this sample, this clonotype turned up many times. What this receptor recognizes is not known. The sample holds no much larger clone one base away, and base qualities are not on file. What this sample's time point label stands for: pre-sensitization, week 0. The intended sense of this specimen's treatment or condition label: therapeutic diphenylcyclopropenone sensitization with weekly scalp DPC. Blood at each patch-test visit was drawn before the patch test was applied. To be eligible, patients had to be aged 18 to 70, diagnosed with alopecia and judged suitable for DPC therapy, while pregnant patients were excluded. Total RNA was extracted from unfractionated whole blood collected in Tempus Blood RNA tubes. As encoded in the germline V gene, CDR1 is MRHNA while CDR2 is SNTAGT. At the junction V is shortened by 5 bases and J by 0 bases, with 13 bases in between. The CDR3 goes from the cysteine to the phenylalanine over 16 residues. Just CDR3 DNA is preserved here, 48 bases in frame from base 1.

Preparation of the library involved RACE. TCRdb shows the sequencer as NextSeq 500. Library preparation attached unique molecular identifiers to individual cDNA molecules for quantitative, reproducible TCR counting. Both TCR alpha and TCR beta chains were sequenced from each blood RNA sample. As for how the authors treated the data: The median number of TCRs per sample was roughly 98,000, ranging from about 20,000 to 750,000. V, J and CDR3 annotation of the TCR reads was performed with the Decombinator software suite. Every sample was subsampled to the same number of TCRs (28,000) for the PS versus PT1 abundance plots. Expanded TCRs were defined as absent before sensitization and observed at least eight times at the 2-week time point. The public sequencing data were trimmed at Q25 with fastp and processed into clonotypes with MiXCR by TCRdb, which kept only in-frame beta chains. Every distinct CDR3 protein forms one entry, paired with its most common genes and DNA. It is TCRdb's table, rather than the study itself, that gives the V and J calls and clone size. The sample table contains 57,000 or so distinct CDR3 sequences; only one count was recorded for 10% to 12% of them. Of the sample, roughly 4.3% is held by the ten largest clones.

The sample was whole blood, taken in connection with sensitization to the hapten diphenylcyclopropenone (DPC). The V gene is TRBV6-4 and the J gene is TRBJ2-2; the best D guess is TRBD2, with 6 bases matching. The sequence derives from a middle-aged woman with alopecia areata. Some clones in this sample may be carry-over from other donors' samples. The encoded CDR3 is CASSLGEDSNTGELFF. DNA sequence: TGTGCCAGCAGTCTGGGGGAGGATTCGAACACCGGGGAGCTGTTTTTT.